The sequence of this TCR beta chain was determined in a study of shared clonotypes between healthy human individuals. Study details: The study drew on a couple of women and a few men aged 18 to 49 as donors. There were three CD4 naive, three CD4 memory, two CD8 naive and one CD8 memory plates per donor. General study results and limits: Few donors limited the genetic and exposure-history diversity represented. Relative to clonotypes present in all four donors, those not shared had lower generation probabilities.

Details on this clone: Antigen specificity is unknown.

Some clones are missing from TCRdb's copy, which holds only in-frame ones; the method was immunoSEQ multiplex PCR. Found here are hundreds of thousands of clones, about 74% of them singletons; the top ten hold approximately 1.6%. The source material was memory CD4+ T cells sorted from blood. Subset here: CD45RA-negative fraction. The receptor's source is a woman aged 30 to 39 in good health.

CDR3 sequence: CASSLLLGVPTEAFF. The CDR3 region has the DNA TGCGCCAGCAGCTTGTTGCTCGGAGTGCCCACTGAAGCTTTCTTT. This chain links TRBV5-1 with TRBJ1-1; no clear D gene. CDR3 length: 15 residues. Germline V gives CDR1 SGHRS, CDR2 YFSETQ. V lost 1 base and J lost 4, with 14 bases in between.